Described below is a single TCR beta chain sequence and its context. The data originate from a study of blood T cell repertoires in COVID-19. Profiled with immunoSEQ multiplex PCR; TCRdb holds only in-frame clones, not every one. The data hold approximately 93,000 clones, with roughly 70% observed a single time. Those enrolled in Seattle joined during active infection and were followed longitudinally afterward. Germline loops: CDR1 SGHTA, CDR2 FQGNSA. The CDR3 extends over 15 amino acids. V lost 2 bases to trimming and J lost 4 bases, with 14 bases between them. The rearrangement links TRBV7-2 to TRBJ2-5; a possible D gene is TRBD2 (7 bases). Sequencing was done on a sample of peripheral blood. The TCR originated in a man aged 65 to 79 with COVID-19, enrolled during active disease. CDR3 in DNA: TGTGCCAGCAGCTTACGAAAGGGAGGGGGAGAGACCCAGTACTTC. Protein product: CASSLRKGGGETQYF. Complete variable domain (other parts from reference TRBV7-2 and TRBJ2-5): GAGVSQSPSNKVTEKGKDVELRCDPISGHTALYWYRQSLGQGLEFLIYFQGNSAPDKSGLPSDRFSAERTGGSVSTLTIQRTQQEDSAVYLCASSLRKGGGETQYFGPGTRLLVL.